This is a list of T cell receptor beta chains from one sample in a study of blood T cell repertoires in COVID-19. Using immunoSEQ multiplex PCR, the repertoire was profiled, and TCRdb retains in-frame clones only, with some absent. The sample includes some 250,000 clones, less than 90% of them seen just once. Specimen: peripheral blood. The source is a man aged 55 to 70 with acute or convalescent COVID-19. CDR3s include the opening cysteine and the closing phenylalanine or tryptophan. The D gene is left open where the match is weak. Clone size is given for some rows only: seen once, a few or many times, or a class if the clone is expanded.

length: 16
D: TRBD1
J: TRBJ1-2
V: TRBV5-6
size: -
DNA: TGTGCCAGCAGCTCTAAACCGGGACAGGGAAACTATGGCTACACCTTC
CDR3: CASSSKPGQGNYGYTF

length: 17
D: -
J: TRBJ1-3
V: TRBV9
size: -
DNA: TGTGCCAGCAGCGTGAGCGGAGGAAGACTCTCTGGAAACACCATATATTTT
CDR3: CASSVSGGRLSGNTIYF

length: 15
D: TRBD2
J: TRBJ2-1
V: TRBV7-9
size: -
DNA: TGTGCCAGCAGTTCAAGCGGGAGGGACCACAATGAGCAGTTCTTC
CDR3: CASSSSGRDHNEQFF

length: 16
D: -
J: TRBJ1-5
V: TRBV5-5
size: -
DNA: TGTGCCAGCAGCTTGGGTCTGGACAGATTTAATCAGCCCCAGCATTTT
CDR3: CASSLGLDRFNQPQHF

length: 15
D: -
J: TRBJ1-1
V: TRBV19
size: -
DNA: TGTGCCAGTAGTCCGACAGGCAAACCGAACACTGAAGCTTTCTTT
CDR3: CASSPTGKPNTEAFF

length: 14
D: TRBD1
J: TRBJ1-1
V: TRBV5-1
size: -
DNA: TGCGCCAGCAGCTACTCTGGGACAGGGGGTATAACTTTCTTT
CDR3: CASSYSGTGGITFF

length: 14
D: -
J: TRBJ2-2
V: TRBV7-9
size: once
DNA: TGTGCCAGCAGCTCATCTACCCTCACCGGGGAGCTGTTTTTT
CDR3: CASSSSTLTGELFF

length: 15
D: -
J: TRBJ1-6
V: TRBV6-6
size: -
DNA: TGTGCCAGCACCTCCTTGGTAGGGGAGGATTCACCCCTCCACTTT
CDR3: CASTSLVGEDSPLHF

length: 13
D: -
J: TRBJ2-7
V: TRBV11-2
size: -
DNA: TGTGCCAGCAGCTTAAACAGGGTTTACGAGCAGTACTTC
CDR3: CASSLNRVYEQYF

length: 17
D: -
J: TRBJ1-6
V: TRBV18
size: -
DNA: TGTGCCAGCTCGGCTAACCCAATCGTAGGGAGCAATTCACCCCTCCACTTT
CDR3: CASSANPIVGSNSPLHF

length: 13
D: -
J: TRBJ2-5
V: TRBV28
size: -
DNA: TGTGCCAGCAGTCTGTCCGGGCAAGAGACCCAGTACTTC
CDR3: CASSLSGQETQYF

length: 15
D: TRBD2
J: TRBJ2-7
V: TRBV6-5
size: -
DNA: TGTGCCAGCAGAGAGGGACTAGCTGATAGCTACGAGCAGTACTTC
CDR3: CASREGLADSYEQYF

length: 14
D: -
J: TRBJ1-1
V: TRBV5-4
size: -
DNA: TGTGCCAGCAGCTCTCTACAGGGTAACACTGAAGCTTTCTTT
CDR3: CASSSLQGNTEAFF

length: 14
D: -
J: TRBJ1-3
V: TRBV9
size: -
DNA: TGTGCCAGCAGCGTAGACAGCGGTGGAAACACCATATATTTT
CDR3: CASSVDSGGNTIYF

length: 15
D: -
J: TRBJ1-1
V: TRBV5-8
size: -
DNA: TGTGCCAGCAGCTTAGATGGGGCTGTGAACACTGAAGCTTTCTTT
CDR3: CASSLDGAVNTEAFF

length: 13
D: TRBD1
J: TRBJ2-2
V: TRBV11-3
size: -
DNA: TGTGCCAGCAGCCCCGGGACAGCTGGGGAGCTGTTTTTT
CDR3: CASSPGTAGELFF

length: 14
D: -
J: TRBJ1-4
V: TRBV10-3
size: -
DNA: TGTGCCATCAGAGGTGCAGGGGAAAATGAAAAACTGTTTTTT
CDR3: CAIRGAGENEKLFF

length: 15
D: -
J: TRBJ1-6
V: TRBV7-2
size: -
DNA: TGTGCCAGCAGCTTAGCAACAGGCTTACTTTCACCCCTCCACTTT
CDR3: CASSLATGLLSPLHF

length: 17
D: TRBD1
J: TRBJ1-3
V: TRBV5-1
size: -
DNA: TGCGCCAGCAGCCCACAGGGGGTTCAAGGTACTGGAAACACCATATATTTT
CDR3: CASSPQGVQGTGNTIYF

length: 16
D: TRBD1
J: TRBJ1-2
V: TRBV3-1/TRBV3-2
size: -
DNA: TGTGCCAGCAGCCAAGGACCACAGGGGTCGAGGGATGGCTACACCTTC
CDR3: CASSQGPQGSRDGYTF

length: 16
D: TRBD1
J: TRBJ1-2
V: TRBV6-6
size: few
DNA: TGTGCCAGCAGTTACGAGGGGGCAGTTTCTAACTATGGCTACACCTTC
CDR3: CASSYEGAVSNYGYTF

length: 15
D: TRBD2
J: TRBJ2-7
V: TRBV4-1
size: few
DNA: TGCGCCAGCAGCCAAGACCCGGGGGGGTCCTACGAGCAGTACTTC
CDR3: CASSQDPGGSYEQYF

length: 15
D: TRBD1
J: TRBJ2-7
V: TRBV19
size: -
DNA: TGTGCCAGTAGTTCCCGGGACAGGGGTCCCTACGAGCAGTACTTC
CDR3: CASSSRDRGPYEQYF

length: 15
D: TRBD2
J: TRBJ2-7
V: TRBV7-2
size: -
DNA: TGTGCCAGCAGCTACGGCGGGAGCACGGGGGACGAGCAGTACTTC
CDR3: CASSYGGSTGDEQYF

length: 17
D: TRBD1
J: TRBJ1-1
V: TRBV27
size: -
DNA: TGTGCCAGCAGTCTGGGACAGGGAGAGTCGTTAGGCACTGAAGCTTTCTTT
CDR3: CASSLGQGESLGTEAFF

length: 17
D: -
J: TRBJ2-7
V: TRBV18
size: -
DNA: TGTGCCAGCTCACCAAGGTCGTACGAACTCGGGGTTCCCGAGCAGTACTTC
CDR3: CASSPRSYELGVPEQYF

length: 14
D: TRBD1
J: TRBJ2-7
V: TRBV4-3
size: once
DNA: TGCGCCAGCAGCCTAGGGGACAGGGCCTACGAGCAGTACTTC
CDR3: CASSLGDRAYEQYF

length: 16
D: TRBD1
J: TRBJ1-3
V: TRBV5-5
size: -
DNA: TGTGCCAGCAGCAGAGGGGACAGGAGCGCTGGAAACACCATATATTTT
CDR3: CASSRGDRSAGNTIYF

length: 13
D: TRBD1
J: TRBJ2-1
V: TRBV30
size: -
DNA: TGTGCCTGGACCGGGACAGGGCTCAATGAGCAGTTCTTC
CDR3: CAWTGTGLNEQFF

length: 16
D: TRBD2
J: TRBJ2-5
V: TRBV4-1
size: -
DNA: TGCGCCAGCAGCCAACCCGGTAGGACTAGAGGAGAGACCCAGTACTTC
CDR3: CASSQPGRTRGETQYF

length: 15
D: TRBD2
J: TRBJ2-1
V: TRBV5-1
size: -
DNA: TGCGCCAGCAGCCAAACTGTGAGGGAGGGGAATGAGCAGTTCTTC
CDR3: CASSQTVREGNEQFF

length: 14
D: TRBD2
J: TRBJ2-7
V: TRBV27
size: -
DNA: TGTGCCAGCAGTTTAAGCGGGAGAAGCTACGAGCAGTACTTC
CDR3: CASSLSGRSYEQYF

length: 17
D: TRBD2
J: TRBJ2-1
V: TRBV7-2
size: -
DNA: TGTGCCAGCAGCTTAGCGGGCACTAGCGGGAAGTACAATGAGCAGTTCTTC
CDR3: CASSLAGTSGKYNEQFF

length: 14
D: TRBD2
J: TRBJ2-5
V: TRBV7-3
size: once
DNA: TGTGCCAGCAGCCCCCTAGCGGCGCAAGAGACCCGGTACTTC
CDR3: CASSPLAAQETRYF

length: 18
D: -
J: TRBJ1-2
V: TRBV28
size: once
DNA: TGTGCCAGCAGTACACAGGGATTAGAAACAACTCCTAAACATGGCTACACCTTC
CDR3: CASSTQGLETTPKHGYTF

length: 14
D: -
J: TRBJ2-7
V: TRBV24-1
size: -
DNA: TGTGCCACCAGTGGGGTCCAGGACAACAACGAGCAGTACTTC
CDR3: CATSGVQDNNEQYF

length: 11
D: -
J: TRBJ2-1
V: TRBV20-1
size: -
DNA: TGCAGTGTCCCAATCCACAATGAGCAGTTCTTC
CDR3: CSVPIHNEQFF

length: 18
D: -
J: TRBJ1-3
V: TRBV9
size: -
DNA: TGTGCCAGCAGCGACTCCTACCTCAACAGGGAACCTGGAAACACCATATATTTT
CDR3: CASSDSYLNREPGNTIYF

length: 13
D: -
J: TRBJ1-1
V: TRBV7-9
size: -
DNA: TGTGCCAGCAGCTCTACAGGGAGCGCTGAAGCTTTCTTT
CDR3: CASSSTGSAEAFF

length: 12
D: -
J: TRBJ2-5
V: TRBV6-5
size: -
DNA: TGTGCCAGCAGCGCAGTATCAGAGACCCAGTACTTC
CDR3: CASSAVSETQYF

length: 12
D: -
J: TRBJ1-3
V: TRBV25-1
size: -
DNA: TGTGCCAGCCTCGACACTGGAAACACCATATATTTT
CDR3: CASLDTGNTIYF

length: 15
D: TRBD1
J: TRBJ2-7
V: TRBV27
size: -
DNA: TGTGCCAGCAGTTTATTGGGGGACAGGGGGCACGAGCAGTACTTC
CDR3: CASSLLGDRGHEQYF

length: 14
D: -
J: TRBJ1-5
V: TRBV2
size: -
DNA: TGTGCCAGCAGTGAAATCAGGGGATACCAGCCCCAGCATTTT
CDR3: CASSEIRGYQPQHF

length: 16
D: TRBD1
J: TRBJ2-7
V: TRBV5-6
size: -
DNA: TGTGCCAGCAATATCTACTCCACAGGGGGAAGTGGTGAGCAGTACTTC
CDR3: CASNIYSTGGSGEQYF

length: 13
D: -
J: TRBJ2-7
V: TRBV4-2
size: few
DNA: TGTGCCAGCTGGGACGGGAGCGGGTACGAGCAGTACTTC
CDR3: CASWDGSGYEQYF